This T cell receptor beta chain was found in a study of identical twins. This clonotype was picked up a small number of times. Germline V gene lookup returns CDR1 SGHKS and CDR2 YYEKEE (reference sequence). V gave up 2 bases and J gave up 3 bases; unmatched junction bases: 11. CDR3 size: 16 residues. One entry per CDR3 protein results from TCRdb running MiXCR on the 5' RACE reads. The table lists about 220,000 distinct CDR3 sequences, 5.5% to 7.5% of them singletons. Separately, the same data were catalogued under a study of T cells expressing NK-cell markers.

The chain joins TRBV5-5 to TRBJ2-7, with TRBD1 identical over 7 bases. The receptor was derived from a woman aged 18 to 35 in good health. Input material: CD8+ T cells sorted from blood. The CDR3 loop reads CASSLPQTGLSYEQYF. DNA for the CDR3: TGTGCCAGCAGCTTACCCCAGACAGGGTTGAGCTACGAGCAGTACTTC.